The TCR beta chain under discussion was sequenced for a study of Tregs in tolerant kidney transplant recipients. Notes on the study in general: For some patients, primers changed over time, blocking nucleotide-level comparison.

For this clone: Its specificity is not known. One end of the junction does not line up with germline, which may come from a read error. The sample has other DNA sequences that encode this CDR3 too.

Generated by immunoSEQ multiplex PCR, the TCRdb table keeps only in-frame clones and is missing some. The sample lists about 100,000 clones, 93% occurring once. CDR3 length: 14 residues. CDR1 KGHSH and CDR2 LQKENI come from the germline V gene. This chain joins TRBV18 and TRBJ1-6; 7 nucleotides line up with TRBD1. Here the sequenced sample was CD4+ T cells from blood, taken before the transplant. The TCR sequence derives from a human donor who received a combined kidney and bone marrow transplant. The CDR3 DNA follows: TGTGCCAGCTCGGGCAGGGGGGATAATTCCCCCCTCCACTTT. This gives the protein CASSGRGDNSPLHF.